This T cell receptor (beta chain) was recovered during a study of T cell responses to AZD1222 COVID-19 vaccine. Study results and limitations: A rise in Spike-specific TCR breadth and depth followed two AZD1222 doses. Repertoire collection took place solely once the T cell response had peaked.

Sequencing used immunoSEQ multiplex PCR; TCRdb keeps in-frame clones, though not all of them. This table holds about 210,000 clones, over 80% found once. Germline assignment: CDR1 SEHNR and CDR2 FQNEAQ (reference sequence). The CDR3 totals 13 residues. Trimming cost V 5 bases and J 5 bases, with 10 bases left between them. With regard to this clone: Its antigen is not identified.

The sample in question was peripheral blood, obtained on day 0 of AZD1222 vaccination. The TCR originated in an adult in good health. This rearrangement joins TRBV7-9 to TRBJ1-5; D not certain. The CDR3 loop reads CASSKTGDQPQHF. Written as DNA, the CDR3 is TGTGCCAGCAGCAAAACCGGGGATCAGCCCCAGCATTTT.